What follows are 13 T cell receptor beta chains derived from one specimen sequenced in a study of cytomegalovirus exposure and HLA in healthy donors. Vbeta (60) and Jbeta (13) primers were used in the PCR. Repertoires were generated with immunoSEQ multiplex PCR, while TCRdb's copy carries only in-frame clones and drops some. The sample gives approximately 220,000 clones, approximately 80% of which show up once; roughly 0.7% is in the top ten. Sequences were obtained from PBMCs. All receptors come from a boy aged 2 to 10 in good health and CMV-seronegative.

V is TRBV19 and J is TRBJ2-7; D may be TRBD1 (6 bases). The V and J ends lost 4 bases and 0 bases respectively, with 16 bases between them. In germline, CDR1 is LNHDA, CDR2 SQIVND (reference sequence). The CDR3 consists of 16 residues. This CDR3 reads CASSTTGQISSYEQYF. For the CDR3, the DNA is TGTGCCAGTAGTACCACAGGACAGATCAGCTCCTACGAGCAGTACTTC.

The chain has TRBV19 and TRBJ2-7; D might be TRBD2 (6 bases). CDR1 is LNHDA and CDR2 is SQIVND in the germline V gene (reference sequence). The CDR3 covers 15 residues. V shed 4 bases and J shed 2 bases, with 15 bases lying between them. CDR3 residues: CASSNFRDSTYEQYF. The CDR3, as DNA: TGTGCCAGTAGTAACTTCCGGGACTCAACCTACGAGCAGTACTTC.

As DNA, the CDR3 is TGTGCCAGCAGTACAGGGGGCCAGAATTCACCCCTCCACTTT. Amino acids: CASSTGGQNSPLHF. This sequence joins TRBV7-3 and TRBJ1-6; 9 bases are shared with TRBD1. Germline CDR1 is SGHTA and CDR2 is FQGTGA. CDR3 length equals 14 residues. Unmatched junction bases numbered 4, after V lost 6 bases and J lost 7 bases.

This clone appeared once. The chain recombines TRBV13 with TRBJ2-1; 8 nucleotides match TRBD2. This CDR3 spans 15 amino acids. The junction had 3 bases not matched to a gene; V was cut back by 4 bases and J by 1 base. Germline V lookup: CDR1 PRHDT, CDR2 FYEKMQ (reference sequence). The CDR3 loop is CASSSTSDSYNEQFF. The CDR3 DNA reads TGTGCCAGCAGCTCGACTAGCGATTCCTACAATGAGCAGTTCTTC.

The chain links TRBV5-8 to TRBJ2-4; 7 bases agree with TRBD2. Looked up from germline, CDR1 is SGHTS and CDR2 is YDEGEE. Germline trimming cut 4 bases from V and 3 bases from J; bases unmatched to any gene: 7. The CDR3 is 15 amino acids. CDR3 coding DNA: TGTGCCAGCAGCGCAGCGGGAAGGGACAAAAACATTCAGTACTTC. Translated: CASSAAGRDKNIQYF.

V and J are TRBV11-3 and TRBJ2-1; D possibly corresponds to TRBD2 (6 bases). The germline CDR1 and CDR2 sequences are SGHNT and YENEEA. CDR3 length: 15 amino acids. Trimming took off 0 bases at V and 4 bases at J, with 10 bases between the two ends. CDR3: CASSLDGGTYNEQFF. The CDR3 DNA reads as TGTGCCAGCAGCTTAGATGGCGGGACTTACAATGAGCAGTTCTTC.

The gene calls are TRBV9 and TRBJ2-4, with 10 nucleotides matching TRBD1. CDR1 is SGDLS, CDR2 YYNGEE, per germline. J lost 1 base, V lost 3 bases, and 7 bases had no gene match. This CDR3 spans 17 amino acids. CDR3 nucleotides: TGTGCCAGCAGCGCCGGGAGGACAGGGGGGGCCAAAAACATTCAGTACTTC. It is translated as CASSAGRTGGAKNIQYF. Based on the CDR3 plus reference TRBV9 and TRBJ2-4, the full variable domain is DSGVTQTPKHLITATGQRVTLRCSPRSGDLSVYWYQQSLDQGLQFLIQYYNGEERAKGNILERFSAQQFPDLHSELNLSSLELGDSALYFCASSAGRTGGAKNIQYFGAGTRLSVL.

CDR3 DNA sequence: TGTGCCAGTAGCGGAGGGAGCTCCTACGAGCAGTACTTC. Its translation: CASSGGSSYEQYF. This chain uses TRBV19 with TRBJ2-7, with D possibly TRBD2 on 6 matching bases. There are 13 residues in the CDR3. The V end was cut by 6 bases, the J end by 0 bases, with 9 bases between. Germline CDR1 reads LNHDA; CDR2 reads SQIVND (reference sequence).

The chain links TRBV18 to TRBJ1-1, with a possible D match to TRBD1 (5 bases). Germline CDR1 is KGHSH and CDR2 is LQKENI. The CDR3 runs to 15 residues. Trimming took off 3 bases at V and 4 bases at J, with 15 bases between the two ends. The CDR3 loop is CASSPGRGGSTEAFF. In nucleotides, the CDR3 is TGTGCCAGCTCACCCGGGAGGGGCGGTAGCACTGAAGCTTTCTTT.

This chain uses TRBV30 with TRBJ1-1, with D perhaps matching TRBD1 (5 bases). The CDR3 totals 13 residues. Germline assignment: CDR1 GTSNPN and CDR2 SVGIG (reference sequence). V lost 2 bases and J 0 bases, leaving 7 bases between the germline ends. The CDR3 sequence: CAWSRTLNTEAFF. The CDR3 DNA sequence: TGTGCCTGGAGTAGGACACTGAACACTGAAGCTTTCTTT. Complete variable domain (other parts from reference TRBV30 and TRBJ1-1): SQTIHQWPATLVQPVGSPLSLECTVEGTSNPNLYWYRQAAGRGLQLLFYSVGIGQISSEVPQNLSASRPQDRQFILSSKKLLLSDSGFYLCAWSRTLNTEAFFGQGTRLTVV.

CDR3 bases: TGTGCCAGCAGCCAAGTGGGGGACAGCCCCAATGAGCAGTTCTTC. Translation gives CASSQVGDSPNEQFF. This chain links TRBV4-2 with TRBJ2-1; 7 nucleotides align to TRBD1. Germline values: CDR1 LGHNA, CDR2 YNFKEQ. The CDR3 contains 15 residues. V lost 1 base, J lost 6 bases, and 6 bases stayed unmatched.

The genes are TRBV18 and TRBJ1-1, with 7 bases identical to TRBD1. The CDR3 has 15 amino acids. After removal of 4 bases from V and 3 bases from J, the junction contained 8 bases not matched to a gene. In germline, CDR1 is KGHSH, CDR2 LQKENI. As DNA, the CDR3 is TGTGCCAGCTCACTGCAAGGGGGCACGGACACTGAAGCTTTCTTT. This encodes CASSLQGGTDTEAFF.

V usage is TRBV6-5 and J usage is TRBJ2-3; 7 bases align to TRBD1. CDR3 length: 14 residues. Germline V gives CDR1 MNHEY, CDR2 SVGAGI. J was trimmed by 1 base and V by 5 bases; bases with no gene match: 3. The CDR3 coding sequence is TGTGCCAGCAGTAATCAGGGGGGCACAGATACGCAGTATTTT. Translating gives CASSNQGGTDTQYF.